These T cell receptor beta chains were read from a single sample in a study of T cells in Graves' hyperthyroidism and ophthalmopathy. TCRdb passed the multiplex PCR reads through MiXCR, listing each CDR3 protein once. The sample has more than 550,000 distinct CDR3 sequences, 17% seen once; the top ten hold 15%. Specimen: blood. All receptors come from a man aged 45-65 years with Graves' hyperthyroidism. Each CDR3 is given with its conserved first and last residue. A D gene is named only where the DNA matches it firmly. A row's size may be missing; if present it is once, few, many or a size class.

d_call: NA; j_call: TRBJ1-2; clone_size: many; v_call: TRBV10-3; cdr3_nt: TGTGCCATCAGTGAGGGGGAACTTACCGATGGCTACACCTTC; cdr3_aa: CAISEGELTDGYTF
d_call: NA; j_call: TRBJ2-1; clone_size: many; v_call: TRBV2; cdr3_nt: TGTGCCAGCAGTGAACATAGTCTAGGAGGCGAGCAGTTCTTC; cdr3_aa: CASSEHSLGGEQFF
d_call: NA; j_call: TRBJ1-1; clone_size: NA; v_call: TRBV9; cdr3_nt: TGTGCCAGCAGCGTAGATGGGCAGCTTTACACTGAAGCTTTCTTT; cdr3_aa: CASSVDGQLYTEAFF
d_call: TRBD2; j_call: TRBJ2-1; clone_size: NA; v_call: TRBV11-2; cdr3_nt: TGTGCCAGCAGCTTAGTTGGACTAGCGGGGACCAATGAGCAGTTCTTC; cdr3_aa: CASSLVGLAGTNEQFF
d_call: NA; j_call: TRBJ2-1; clone_size: few; v_call: TRBV5-6; cdr3_nt: TGTGCCAGCAGCTTTAGCCCCCCTGGGAATGAGCAGTTCTTC; cdr3_aa: CASSFSPPGNEQFF
d_call: NA; j_call: TRBJ2-3; clone_size: few; v_call: TRBV4-2; cdr3_nt: TGTGCCGAGCAAGGGTCTAGCACAGATACGCAGTATTTT; cdr3_aa: CAEQGSSTDTQYF
d_call: NA; j_call: TRBJ1-1; clone_size: NA; v_call: TRBV6-2/TRBV6-3; cdr3_nt: TGTGCCAGCAGTTACGGGGTGAGAGGCACTGAAGCTTTCTTT; cdr3_aa: CASSYGVRGTEAFF
d_call: NA; j_call: TRBJ1-1; clone_size: NA; v_call: TRBV5-1; cdr3_nt: TGCGCCAGCAGCGCCCACTCCGAAAACAGGAACACTGAAGCTTTCTTT; cdr3_aa: CASSAHSENRNTEAFF
d_call: NA; j_call: TRBJ2-1; clone_size: few; v_call: TRBV29-1; cdr3_nt: TGCAGCGTCCGGGACTCACTTCTCTCCTACAATGAGCAGTTCTTC; cdr3_aa: CSVRDSLLSYNEQFF
d_call: NA; j_call: TRBJ1-2; clone_size: NA; v_call: TRBV27; cdr3_nt: TGTGCCAGCAGACCTCGACAGGCTAACTATGGCTACACCTTC; cdr3_aa: CASRPRQANYGYTF
d_call: TRBD1; j_call: TRBJ2-3; clone_size: NA; v_call: TRBV29-1; cdr3_nt: TGCAGCGTTGAATCCGGCGGCGACAGGGGTTCGGCTACGCAGTATTTT; cdr3_aa: CSVESGGDRGSATQYF
d_call: TRBD1; j_call: TRBJ1-2; clone_size: many; v_call: TRBV6-1; cdr3_nt: TGTGCCAGCAGTGTAGTACCCGGGACAGGGGTCTATGGCTACACCTTC; cdr3_aa: CASSVVPGTGVYGYTF
d_call: NA; j_call: TRBJ2-5; clone_size: many; v_call: TRBV7-8; cdr3_nt: TGTGCCAGCAGCACCCAGGCGGGAGAGACCCAGTACTTC; cdr3_aa: CASSTQAGETQYF
d_call: NA; j_call: TRBJ1-1; clone_size: many; v_call: TRBV19; cdr3_nt: TGTGCCAGTAGTATGGCCTTAAACACTGAAGCTTTCTTT; cdr3_aa: CASSMALNTEAFF
d_call: TRBD1; j_call: TRBJ1-1; clone_size: NA; v_call: TRBV7-8; cdr3_nt: TGTGCCAGCAGCTCTCTTGGGCAGGGGGCAGCTTTCTTT; cdr3_aa: CASSSLGQGAAFF
d_call: TRBD1; j_call: TRBJ2-1; clone_size: many; v_call: TRBV3-1; cdr3_nt: TGTGCCAGCAGCAAAGCCGGGACAGGGAGTTGGAATGAGCAGTTCTTC; cdr3_aa: CASSKAGTGSWNEQFF
d_call: TRBD2; j_call: TRBJ2-4; clone_size: NA; v_call: TRBV4-1; cdr3_nt: TGCGCCAGCAGCCCAACTAGCGGGAAATACATTCAGTACTTC; cdr3_aa: CASSPTSGKYIQYF
d_call: NA; j_call: TRBJ2-7; clone_size: many; v_call: TRBV28; cdr3_nt: TGTGCCAGCACCGGGGGGCTGAGCGAGCAGTACTTC; cdr3_aa: CASTGGLSEQYF
d_call: NA; j_call: TRBJ1-1; clone_size: many; v_call: TRBV27; cdr3_nt: TGTGCCAGCAGTTTTCGAGGACAAGGACCGAACACTGAAGCTTTCTTT; cdr3_aa: CASSFRGQGPNTEAFF
d_call: TRBD1; j_call: TRBJ2-7; clone_size: NA; v_call: TRBV5-1; cdr3_nt: TGCGCCAGCAGGCCTCTACAGGGGCGACACTACGAGCAGTACTTC; cdr3_aa: CASRPLQGRHYEQYF
d_call: NA; j_call: TRBJ2-1; clone_size: NA; v_call: TRBV20-1; cdr3_nt: TGCAGTGCTACCTTTAGCGGTCGTCCCTCCTACAATGAGCAGTTCTTC; cdr3_aa: CSATFSGRPSYNEQFF
d_call: NA; j_call: TRBJ1-4; clone_size: many; v_call: TRBV2; cdr3_nt: TGTGCCAGCAGTGGTTCTCCGGTCACTAATGAAAAACTGTTTTTT; cdr3_aa: CASSGSPVTNEKLFF
d_call: NA; j_call: TRBJ1-4; clone_size: NA; v_call: TRBV19; cdr3_nt: TGTGCCAGTAGCCGACAGACATCTTCAACTAATGAAAAACTGTTTTTT; cdr3_aa: CASSRQTSSTNEKLFF
d_call: NA; j_call: TRBJ1-3; clone_size: few; v_call: TRBV30; cdr3_nt: TGTGCCTGGAGTCTCAGTGGGGGGGGGCCTGGAAACACCATATATTTT; cdr3_aa: CAWSLSGGGPGNTIYF
d_call: NA; j_call: TRBJ2-3; clone_size: many; v_call: TRBV28; cdr3_nt: TGTGCCAGCAGTCTCCGAGGGGGGGATAATACAGATACGCAGTATTTT; cdr3_aa: CASSLRGGDNTDTQYF
d_call: TRBD1; j_call: TRBJ2-3; clone_size: NA; v_call: TRBV19; cdr3_nt: TGTGCCAGTACGGACAGGGGCGACAGCACAGATACGCAGTATTTT; cdr3_aa: CASTDRGDSTDTQYF
d_call: NA; j_call: TRBJ2-1; clone_size: NA; v_call: TRBV28; cdr3_nt: TGTGCCAGCAGTATAACTAGTGCGCAGTTCTTC; cdr3_aa: CASSITSAQFF
d_call: TRBD2; j_call: TRBJ2-1; clone_size: NA; v_call: TRBV11-2; cdr3_nt: TGTGCCAGCAGGGGACTAGCGGGAGGGAACAATGAGCAGTTCTTC; cdr3_aa: CASRGLAGGNNEQFF
d_call: TRBD2; j_call: TRBJ2-1; clone_size: few; v_call: TRBV7-9; cdr3_nt: TGTGCCAGCAGCCGTAGCGGGCCATACAATGAGCAGTTCTTC; cdr3_aa: CASSRSGPYNEQFF
d_call: NA; j_call: TRBJ2-2; clone_size: NA; v_call: TRBV29-1; cdr3_nt: TGCAGCGTTGAAGATCTTGGGGGCGCCTCCGGGGAGCTGTTTTTT; cdr3_aa: CSVEDLGGASGELFF
d_call: TRBD2; j_call: TRBJ2-7; clone_size: many; v_call: TRBV6-6; cdr3_nt: TGTGCCAGCAGTTACAGTCGACTAGCGGGAGGGTCGTACGAGCAGTACTTC; cdr3_aa: CASSYSRLAGGSYEQYF
d_call: TRBD1; j_call: TRBJ1-6; clone_size: many; v_call: TRBV12-3/TRBV12-4; cdr3_nt: TGTGCCAGCAGTTTGGAACAGGGGAATTCACCCCTCCACTTT; cdr3_aa: CASSLEQGNSPLHF
d_call: TRBD1; j_call: TRBJ2-7; clone_size: NA; v_call: TRBV28; cdr3_nt: TGTGCCAGCACCCTTACCGGGGACAGTTACGAGCAGTACTTC; cdr3_aa: CASTLTGDSYEQYF
d_call: NA; j_call: TRBJ2-1; clone_size: NA; v_call: TRBV18; cdr3_nt: TGTGCCAGCTCACCACCGGCAGGGAAGAGTGAGCAGTTCTTC; cdr3_aa: CASSPPAGKSEQFF